These 22 T cell receptor beta chains originate from one sample sequenced in a study of cytomegalovirus exposure and HLA in healthy donors. The table came from immunoSEQ multiplex PCR; TCRdb's copy has only in-frame clones and leaves some out. This sample has about 200,000 clones, with roughly 81% found just once. Specimen: PBMCs. The origin of the receptors is a woman aged 25 to 39 in good health and CMV-seronegative.

The chain links TRBV25-1 to TRBJ2-2; 8 bases match TRBD1. Trimming took 3 bases from V and 0 from J; bases not matched to a gene: 6. This CDR3 is built from 17 residues. Germline V gene data show CDR1 as MGHDK and CDR2 as SYGVNS. CDR3 nucleotide sequence: TGTGCCAGCAGTGACCTTAAACAGGGGGCGAACACCGGGGAGCTGTTTTTT. Encoded protein: CASSDLKQGANTGELFF.

V is TRBV30 and J is TRBJ1-6; possible D gene TRBD1, 5 bases. CDR1 and CDR2 (germline): GTSNPN, SVGIG (reference sequence). V was shortened by 5 bases and J by 2 bases, with 7 bases between the two germline ends. CDR3 length equals 13 residues. The CDR3 loop is CAWSGTYNSPLHF. CDR3 nucleotides: TGTGCCTGGTCAGGGACCTATAATTCACCCCTCCACTTT.

This clone was seen many times. Within the sample, other DNA sequences also encode this same CDR3. The rearrangement links TRBV2 to TRBJ1-1, with 7 nucleotides matching TRBD1. The germline CDR1 and CDR2 sequences are SNHLY and FYNNEI. The junction had 4 bases not matched to a gene; V was cut back by 6 bases and J by 3 bases. The CDR3 extends over 13 amino acids. The CDR3 DNA follows: TGTGCCAGCAGGCAAGGGGGCCACACTGAAGCTTTCTTT. This sequence encodes CASRQGGHTEAFF.

This chain uses TRBV7-9 with TRBJ1-2, with 12 nucleotides matching TRBD1. CDR3 size: 14 residues. Germline V gene sequence: CDR1 SEHNR, CDR2 FQNEAQ (reference sequence). V dropped 4 bases and J dropped 8; count of bases not matched to a gene: 5. The DNA of the CDR3 is TGTGCCAGCAGCTCGGGACAGGGGGCGGGCGGCTACACCTTC. Translated, it gives CASSSGQGAGGYTF.

The J gene is TRBJ1-1, the V gene TRBV5-5, with D unclear. The V gene's germline CDR1 is SGHKS and CDR2 YYEKEE (reference sequence). The CDR3 runs to 14 residues. The V end was cut by 0 bases, the J end by 5 bases, with 11 bases between. CDR3 loop: CASSLAWGGTEAFF. For the CDR3, the DNA is TGTGCCAGCAGCTTGGCCTGGGGAGGGACTGAAGCTTTCTTT.

The sample holds one count of this clone. Given a much more abundant clone one base away, this may be a read error. This sequence joins TRBV6-1 and TRBJ2-2; no definite D call. The V end lost 5 bases, the J end lost 2 bases, and 3 bases lay between the germline ends. This CDR3 spans 12 amino acids. CDR1 is MNHNS, CDR2 SASEGT, per germline. The CDR3 loop is CASSHNTGELFF. In nucleotides, the CDR3 is TGTGCCAGCAGTCATAACACCGGGGAGCTGTTTTTT.

The J gene is TRBJ2-1, the V gene TRBV5-6, with D perhaps TRBD2 (5 bases). The CDR3 sequence is 13 residues long. Germline V gives CDR1 SGHDT, CDR2 YYEEEE. V lost 1 base and J 12 bases, leaving 14 bases between the germline ends. This CDR3 reads CASSLKAAWGQFF. The CDR3 nucleotides read TGTGCCAGCAGCTTGAAAGCGGCCTGGGGGCAGTTCTTC. Full variable domain (missing parts from reference TRBV5-6 and TRBJ2-1): DAGVTQSPTHLIKTRGQQVTLRCSPKSGHDTVSWYQQALGQGPQFIFQYYEEEERQRGNFPDRFSGHQFPNYSSELNVNALLLGDSALYLCASSLKAAWGQFFGPGTRLTVL.

The chain joins TRBV9 to TRBJ1-1, with 7 bases lining up with TRBD1. After removal of 0 bases from V and 1 base from J, the junction contained 3 bases not matched to a gene. CDR1 is SGDLS and CDR2 is YYNGEE in the germline V gene. The CDR3 sequence is 15 residues long. CDR3 sequence: CASSVEGTANTEAFF. The CDR3 nucleotides are TGTGCCAGCAGCGTAGAAGGGACAGCGAACACTGAAGCTTTCTTT.

The chain employs TRBV6-1 and TRBJ1-5; D is unclear. The CDR3 runs to 15 residues. Germline V gene sequence: CDR1 MNHNS, CDR2 SASEGT. Trimming took off 0 bases at V and 3 bases at J, with 9 bases between the two ends. CDR3 DNA: TGTGCCAGCAGTGAAGCGGCAGGAAACAATCAGCCCCAGCATTTT. This sequence encodes CASSEAAGNNQPQHF.

The V call is TRBV6-5, the J call TRBJ1-1; 9 positions match TRBD1. Germline trimming cut 4 bases from V and 5 bases from J; bases unmatched to any gene: 11. Germline values: CDR1 MNHEY, CDR2 SVGAGI. The CDR3 totals 16 residues. The CDR3 is CASSSKHRGRTTEAFF. In nucleotides, the CDR3 is TGTGCCAGCAGTTCTAAACACAGGGGGCGAACAACTGAAGCTTTCTTT.

The V and J genes are TRBV19 and TRBJ2-7; maybe TRBD1 (5 bases). V was cut by 4 bases and J by 0 bases, with 10 bases left in between. The CDR3 totals 14 residues. CDR1 and CDR2 from the germline V gene are LNHDA and SQIVND (reference sequence). The CDR3 DNA is TGTGCCAGTAGTAGCCAGGGCAGCTCCTACGAGCAGTACTTC. As protein: CASSSQGSSYEQYF.

The chain combines TRBV14 with TRBJ2-6; D might be TRBD2 (5 bases). The V end was cut by 0 bases, the J end by 0 bases, with 15 bases between. The CDR3 consists of 19 residues. The germline CDR1 and CDR2 sequences are SGHDN and FVKESK. The CDR3 DNA is TGTGCCAGCAGCCAAGATTCCGGGGTCCTGTTCTCTGGGGCCAACGTCCTGACTTTC. It translates to CASSQDSGVLFSGANVLTF.

The chain recombines TRBV30 with TRBJ1-6, with 10 positions matching TRBD1. CDR3 length: 19 amino acids. Germline values: CDR1 GTSNPN, CDR2 SVGIG (reference sequence). The J segment lost 0 bases and the V segment lost 0 bases, leaving 8 bases of the junction unmatched. The CDR3 nucleotides read TGTGCCTGGAGTGTACTAAGTTGGACAGGGGGCTCCTATAATTCACCCCTCCACTTT. The encoded protein is CAWSVLSWTGGSYNSPLHF. Looking up the rest from reference TRBV30 and TRBJ1-6 gives the full variable domain: SQTIHQWPATLVQPVGSPLSLECTVEGTSNPNLYWYRQAAGRGLQLLFYSVGIGQISSEVPQNLSASRPQDRQFILSSKKLLLSDSGFYLCAWSVLSWTGGSYNSPLHFGNGTRLTVT.

The chain links TRBV6-5 to TRBJ2-2; the D is unclear. Trimming stripped 3 bases from V and 1 base from J, with 3 bases between. The CDR3 is made up of 13 amino acids. The germline V gene encodes CDR1 MNHEY and CDR2 SVGAGI. CDR3 DNA sequence: TGTGCCAGCAGTTATCTGAACACCGGGGAGCTGTTTTTT. Its translation: CASSYLNTGELFF.

V and J are TRBV11-2 and TRBJ2-7; perhaps TRBD2 as D (6 bases). The CDR3 sequence is 15 residues long. The germline gives CDR1 SGHAT, CDR2 FQNNGV. Trimming shortened V by 2 bases and J by 0 bases, and 11 bases separated the two germline ends. This CDR3 is CASSLMWRDSYEQYF. CDR3 nucleotide sequence: TGTGCCAGCAGCTTAATGTGGCGGGACTCCTACGAGCAGTACTTC.

The chain links TRBV2 to TRBJ2-5, with 9 bases that match TRBD2. This CDR3 contains 14 residues. Germline loops: CDR1 SNHLY, CDR2 FYNNEI. The V segment lost 4 bases and the J segment 5 bases; nucleotides outside the gene matches: 5. CDR3 nucleotide sequence: TGTGCCAGCAGTGGGCGGGGGGGCGCGGAGACCCAGTACTTC. It translates to CASSGRGGAETQYF. Variable domain in full (rest from reference TRBV2 and TRBJ2-5): EPEVTQTPSHQVTQMGQEVILRCVPISNHLYFYWYRQILGQKVEFLVSFYNNEISEKSEIFDDQFSVERPDGSNFTLKIRSTKLEDSAMYFCASSGRGGAETQYFGPGTRLLVL.

The sample holds one count of this clone. This rearrangement joins TRBV5-1 to TRBJ2-7; 11 bases are a match to TRBD1. This CDR3 is 14 amino acids long. Germline CDR1 reads SGHRS; CDR2 reads YFSETQ. Trimming took 4 bases from V and 4 from J; bases not matched to a gene: 4. Here the CDR3 DNA reads TGCGCCAGCAGCCATGGACAGGGGGCGTACGAGCAGTACTTC. Protein: CASSHGQGAYEQYF. The entire variable domain, with the rest obtained from reference TRBV5-1 and TRBJ2-7, is as follows: KAGVTQTPRYLIKTRGQQVTLSCSPISGHRSVSWYQQTPGQGLQFLFEYFSETQRNKGNFPGRFSGRQFSNSRSEMNVSTLELGDSALYLCASSHGQGAYEQYFGPGTRLTVT.

V usage is TRBV10-3 and J usage is TRBJ1-5, with D hard to call. The CDR3 is 13 residues long. CDR1 is ENHRY, CDR2 SYGVKD, per germline. Trimming cost V 5 bases and J 0 bases, with 5 bases left between them. For the CDR3, the DNA is TGTGCCATCAGTCCGTATAGCAATCAGCCCCAGCATTTT. Translation gives CAISPYSNQPQHF.

The genes are TRBV6-5 and TRBJ1-2, with TRBD1 identical over 8 bases. There are 14 residues in the CDR3. With 7 bases clipped from V and 4 bases from J, the junction kept 8 bases outside the gene matches. Germline V gene sequence: CDR1 MNHEY, CDR2 SVGAGI. The CDR3 nucleotides are TGTGCCAGCATACAACCAGGGGGCAGCTATGGCTACACCTTC. This sequence encodes CASIQPGGSYGYTF.

The V call is TRBV30, the J call TRBJ1-6; TRBD1 might be the D (6 bases). V lost 0 bases, J lost 13 bases, and 28 bases lay in between. The CDR3 totals 18 residues. CDR1 is GTSNPN, CDR2 SVGIG, per germline (reference sequence). CDR3 coding DNA: TGTGCCTGGAGTGTTACGACGACAGGACTCCCCCGTGTAGGTCCCCTCCACTTT. Protein: CAWSVTTTGLPRVGPLHF.

The rearrangement uses TRBV7-2 and TRBJ2-1; weak D call: TRBD2 (5 bases). Trimming took off 2 bases at V and 8 bases at J, with 16 bases between the two ends. CDR1 is SGHTA, CDR2 FQGNSA, per germline. This CDR3 region has 15 residues. CDR3 nucleotides: TGTGCCAGCAGCTTACAGTGGGGAGTTTCGGATGAGCAGTTCTTC. Its translation: CASSLQWGVSDEQFF.

The V and J genes are TRBV19 and TRBJ1-2; D call uncertain. The germline V and J ends were trimmed by 2 bases and 4 bases, with 14 bases remaining between them. CDR1 is LNHDA, CDR2 SQIVND, per germline (reference sequence). This CDR3 has 15 amino acids. CDR3: CASSINSAGGYGYTF. In DNA, the CDR3 is TGTGCCAGTAGTATAAATTCGGCAGGAGGCTATGGCTACACCTTC.